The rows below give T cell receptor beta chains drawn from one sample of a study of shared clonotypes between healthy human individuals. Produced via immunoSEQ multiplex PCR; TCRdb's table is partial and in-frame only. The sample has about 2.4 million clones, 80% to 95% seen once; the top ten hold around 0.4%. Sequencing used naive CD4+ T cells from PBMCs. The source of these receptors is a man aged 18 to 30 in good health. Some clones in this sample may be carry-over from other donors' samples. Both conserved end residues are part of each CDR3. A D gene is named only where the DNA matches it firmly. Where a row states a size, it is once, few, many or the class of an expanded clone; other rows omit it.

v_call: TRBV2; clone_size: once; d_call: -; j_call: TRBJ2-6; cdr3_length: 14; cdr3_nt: TGTGCCAGCAGTGACATCTCTGGGGCCAACGTCCTGACTTTC; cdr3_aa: CASSDISGANVLTF
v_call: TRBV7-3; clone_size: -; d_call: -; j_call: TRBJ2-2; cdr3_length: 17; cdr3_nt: TGTGCCAGCAGCGAGGATCCGCCAGGGTGGGGCACCGGGGAGCTGTTTTTT; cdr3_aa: CASSEDPPGWGTGELFF
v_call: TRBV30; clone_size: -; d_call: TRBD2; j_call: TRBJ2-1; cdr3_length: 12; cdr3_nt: TGTGCCTGGAGCCCAAGCGGGAGTGAGCAGTTCTTC; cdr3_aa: CAWSPSGSEQFF
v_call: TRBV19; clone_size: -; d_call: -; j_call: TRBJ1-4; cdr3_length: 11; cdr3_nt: TGTGCCAATAGGCTGTATTACGCACTGTTTTTT; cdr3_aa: CANRLYYALFF
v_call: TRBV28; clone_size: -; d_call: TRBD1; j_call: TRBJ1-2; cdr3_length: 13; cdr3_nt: TGTGCCAGCAGGAAGGACAGGGACTATGGCTACACCTTC; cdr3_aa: CASRKDRDYGYTF
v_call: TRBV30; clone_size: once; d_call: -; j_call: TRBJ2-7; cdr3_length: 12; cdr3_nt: TGTGCCTGGAGTGAGGGCAACTACGAGCAGTACTTC; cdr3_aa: CAWSEGNYEQYF
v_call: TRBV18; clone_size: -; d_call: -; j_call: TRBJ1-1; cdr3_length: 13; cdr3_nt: TGTGCCAGCTCACCGGCGGGGGACACTGAAGCTTTCTTT; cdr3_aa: CASSPAGDTEAFF
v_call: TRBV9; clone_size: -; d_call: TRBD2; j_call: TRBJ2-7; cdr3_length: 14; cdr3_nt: TGTGCCAGCAGCGTAGGGCGATTCGGGGGGGAGCAGTACTTC; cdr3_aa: CASSVGRFGGEQYF
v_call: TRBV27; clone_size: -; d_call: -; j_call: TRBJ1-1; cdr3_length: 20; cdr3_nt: TGTGCCAGCAGTTTATCGAGTCTTGGGGGAAGGGGGTCTTCGTGGACTGAAGCTTTCTTT; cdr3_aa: CASSLSSLGGRGSSWTEAFF
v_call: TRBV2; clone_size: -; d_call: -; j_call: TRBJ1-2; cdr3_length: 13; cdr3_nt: TGTGCCAGCAGTCCCGGGCCAATCTATGGCTACACCTTC; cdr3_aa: CASSPGPIYGYTF
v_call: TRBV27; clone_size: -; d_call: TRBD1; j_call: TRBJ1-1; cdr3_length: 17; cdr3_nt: TGTGCCAGCAGTCCACGTGGGGGACAGAATAAGAACACTGAAGCTTTCTTT; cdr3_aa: CASSPRGGQNKNTEAFF
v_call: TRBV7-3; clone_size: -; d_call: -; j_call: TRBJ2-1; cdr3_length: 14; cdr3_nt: TGTGCCAGCAGCTCCCAGCCACGGACGGGGGAGCAGTTCTTC; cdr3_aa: CASSSQPRTGEQFF
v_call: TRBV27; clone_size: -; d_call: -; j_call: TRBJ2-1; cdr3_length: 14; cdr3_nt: TGTGCCAGCAAGAGGAACGACGTGTACAATGAGCAGTTCTTC; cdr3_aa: CASKRNDVYNEQFF
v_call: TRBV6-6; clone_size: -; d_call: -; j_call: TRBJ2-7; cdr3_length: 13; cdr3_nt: TGTGCCAGCAGTTACTCCGACATCTACGAGCAGTACTTC; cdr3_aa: CASSYSDIYEQYF
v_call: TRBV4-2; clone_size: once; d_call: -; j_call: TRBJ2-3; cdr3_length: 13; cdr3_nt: TGTGCCAGCTTTAGCGGAAGCACAGATACGCAGTATTTT; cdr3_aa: CASFSGSTDTQYF
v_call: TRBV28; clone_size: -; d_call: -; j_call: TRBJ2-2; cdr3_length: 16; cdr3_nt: TGTGCCAGCAGTTCGGCCAGGGGAATAGGTCCCGGGGAGCTGTTTTTT; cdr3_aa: CASSSARGIGPGELFF
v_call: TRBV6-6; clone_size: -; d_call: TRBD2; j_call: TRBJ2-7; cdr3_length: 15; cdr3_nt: TGTGCCAGCAGCGATGTCGGACTAGCGGGAGACGAGCAGTACTTC; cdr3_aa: CASSDVGLAGDEQYF
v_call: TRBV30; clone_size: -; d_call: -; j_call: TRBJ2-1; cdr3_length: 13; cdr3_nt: TGTGCCTGGAATTCGAGGACCTACAATGAGCAGTTCTTC; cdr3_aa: CAWNSRTYNEQFF
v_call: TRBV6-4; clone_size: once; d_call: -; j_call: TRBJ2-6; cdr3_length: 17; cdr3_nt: TGTGCCAGCAGTGACTCTCTCCGGCTCTCTGGGGCCAACGTCCTGACTTTC; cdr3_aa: CASSDSLRLSGANVLTF
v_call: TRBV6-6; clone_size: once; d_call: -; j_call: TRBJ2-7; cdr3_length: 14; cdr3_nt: TGTGCCAGCAGTTACGGTGGCAGAGCCTACGAGCAGTACTTC; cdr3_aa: CASSYGGRAYEQYF